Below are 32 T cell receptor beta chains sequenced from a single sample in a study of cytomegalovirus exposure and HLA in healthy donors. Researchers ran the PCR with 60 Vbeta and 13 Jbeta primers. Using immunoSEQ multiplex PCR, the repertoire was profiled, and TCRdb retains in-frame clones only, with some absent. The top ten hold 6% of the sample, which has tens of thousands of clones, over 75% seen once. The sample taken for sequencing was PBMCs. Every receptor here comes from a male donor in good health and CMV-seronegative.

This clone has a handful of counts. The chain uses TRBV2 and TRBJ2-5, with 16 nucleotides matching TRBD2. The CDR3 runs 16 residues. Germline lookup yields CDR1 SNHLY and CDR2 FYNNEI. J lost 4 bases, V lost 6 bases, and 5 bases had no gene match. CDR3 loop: CASSVGTSGGVETQYF. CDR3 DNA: TGTGCCAGCAGCGTCGGGACTAGCGGGGGGGTAGAGACCCAGTACTTC.

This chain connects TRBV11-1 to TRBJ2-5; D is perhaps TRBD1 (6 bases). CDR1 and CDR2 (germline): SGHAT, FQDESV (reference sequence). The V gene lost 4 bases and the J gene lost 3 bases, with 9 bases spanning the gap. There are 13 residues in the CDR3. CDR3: CASSSPGEETQYF. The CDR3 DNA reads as TGTGCCAGCAGCTCACCAGGGGAAGAGACCCAGTACTTC. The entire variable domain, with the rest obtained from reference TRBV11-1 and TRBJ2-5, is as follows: EAEVAQSPRYKITEKSQAVAFWCDPISGHATLYWYRQILGQGPELLVQFQDESVVDDSQLPKDRFSAERLKGVDSTLKIQPAELGDSAMYLCASSSPGEETQYFGPGTRLLVL.

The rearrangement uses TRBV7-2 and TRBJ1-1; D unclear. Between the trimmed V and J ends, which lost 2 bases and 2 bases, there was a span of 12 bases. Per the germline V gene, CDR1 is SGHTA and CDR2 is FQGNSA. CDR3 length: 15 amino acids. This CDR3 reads CASSLWNSPNTEAFF. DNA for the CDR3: TGTGCCAGCAGCTTATGGAACAGCCCAAACACTGAAGCTTTCTTT.

CDR3 protein: CASSSVAGTEAFF. CDR3 DNA sequence: TGTGCCAGCTCCTCGGTGGCGGGGACTGAAGCTTTCTTT. J is TRBJ1-1 and V is TRBV7-6, with unresolved D. The CDR3 is 13 amino acids. Germline V CDR1 and CDR2: SGHVS, FNYEAQ. V was pared by 8 bases and J by 5 bases, with 15 bases between.

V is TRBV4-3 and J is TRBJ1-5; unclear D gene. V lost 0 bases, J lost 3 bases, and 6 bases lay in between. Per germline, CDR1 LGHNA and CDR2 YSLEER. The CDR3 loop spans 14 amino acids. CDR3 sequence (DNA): TGCGCCAGCAGCCAAGACAGTTACAATCAGCCCCAGCATTTT. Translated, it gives CASSQDSYNQPQHF.

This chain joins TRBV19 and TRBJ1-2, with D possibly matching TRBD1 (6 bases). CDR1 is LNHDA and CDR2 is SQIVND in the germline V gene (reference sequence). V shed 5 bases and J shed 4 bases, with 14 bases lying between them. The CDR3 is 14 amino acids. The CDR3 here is CASSGNRVSYGYTF. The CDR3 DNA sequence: TGTGCCAGTAGTGGGAACAGGGTCTCCTATGGCTACACCTTC. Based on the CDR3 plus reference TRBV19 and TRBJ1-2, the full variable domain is DGGITQSPKYLFRKEGQNVTLSCEQNLNHDAMYWYRQDPGQGLRLIYYSQIVNDFQKGDIAEGYSVSREKKESFPLTVTSAQKNPTAFYLCASSGNRVSYGYTFGSGTRLTVV.

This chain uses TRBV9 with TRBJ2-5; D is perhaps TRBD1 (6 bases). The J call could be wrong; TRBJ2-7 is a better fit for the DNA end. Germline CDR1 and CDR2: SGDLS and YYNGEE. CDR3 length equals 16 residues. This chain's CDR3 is CASSRDKRTDSYEQYF. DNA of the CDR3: TGTGCCAGCAGCCGGGACAAGAGGACTGACTCCTACGAGCAGTACTTC.

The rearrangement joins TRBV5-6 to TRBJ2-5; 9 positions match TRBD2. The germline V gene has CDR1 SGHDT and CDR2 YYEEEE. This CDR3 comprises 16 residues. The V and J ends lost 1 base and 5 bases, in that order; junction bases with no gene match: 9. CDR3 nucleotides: TGTGCCAGCAGCTTGAAGAAAAGCGGGGGGTCTGAGACCCAGTACTTC. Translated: CASSLKKSGGSETQYF. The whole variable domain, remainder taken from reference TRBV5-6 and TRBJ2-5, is DAGVTQSPTHLIKTRGQQVTLRCSPKSGHDTVSWYQQALGQGPQFIFQYYEEEERQRGNFPDRFSGHQFPNYSSELNVNALLLGDSALYLCASSLKKSGGSETQYFGPGTRLLVL.

The CDR3 sequence is CASSYSQLVASYEQYF. DNA for the CDR3: TGTGCCAGCAGTTACTCGCAACTAGTAGCCTCCTACGAGCAGTACTTC. This chain connects TRBV6-5 to TRBJ2-7, with D perhaps matching TRBD2 (5 bases). This CDR3 comprises 16 residues. Looked up from germline, CDR1 is MNHEY and CDR2 is SVGAGI. Trimming took 0 bases from V and 0 from J, leaving 12 bases between them.

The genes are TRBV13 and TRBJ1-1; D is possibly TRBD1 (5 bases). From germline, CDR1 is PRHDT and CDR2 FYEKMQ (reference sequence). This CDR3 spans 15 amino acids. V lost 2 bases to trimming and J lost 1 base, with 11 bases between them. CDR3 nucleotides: TGTGCCAGCAGCTTACCCGCAGGGAAGAACACTGAAGCTTTCTTT. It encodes CASSLPAGKNTEAFF.

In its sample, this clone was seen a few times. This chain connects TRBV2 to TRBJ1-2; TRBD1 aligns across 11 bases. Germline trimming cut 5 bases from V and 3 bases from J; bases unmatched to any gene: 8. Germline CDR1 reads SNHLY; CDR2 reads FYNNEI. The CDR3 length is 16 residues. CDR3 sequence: CASSTPGQGVDYGYTF. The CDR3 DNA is TGTGCCAGCAGTACCCCGGGACAGGGGGTGGACTATGGCTACACCTTC.

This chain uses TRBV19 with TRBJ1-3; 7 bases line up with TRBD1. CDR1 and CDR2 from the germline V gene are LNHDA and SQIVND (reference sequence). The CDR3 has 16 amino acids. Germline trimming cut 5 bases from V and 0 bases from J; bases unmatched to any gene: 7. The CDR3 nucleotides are TGTGCCAGTAGTCCTACTCGGGACAGCTCTGGAAACACCATATATTTT. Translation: CASSPTRDSSGNTIYF.

DNA of the CDR3: TGTGCCTGGAGTGGACCCGGGACAGCCAATTCACCCCTCCACTTT. Translating it yields CAWSGPGTANSPLHF. The chain joins TRBV30 to TRBJ1-6, with TRBD1 matching over 7 bases. This CDR3 spans 15 amino acids. With V trimmed by 1 base and J by 7 bases, 7 bases remained unmatched. Germline V gives CDR1 GTSNPN, CDR2 SVGIG (reference sequence).

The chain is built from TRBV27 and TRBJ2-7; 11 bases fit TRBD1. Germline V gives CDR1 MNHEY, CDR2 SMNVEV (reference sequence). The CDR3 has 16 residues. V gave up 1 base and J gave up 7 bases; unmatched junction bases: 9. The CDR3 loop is CASSLYYGGQGGEQYF. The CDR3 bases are TGTGCCAGCAGTTTATATTACGGGGGACAGGGGGGAGAGCAGTACTTC.

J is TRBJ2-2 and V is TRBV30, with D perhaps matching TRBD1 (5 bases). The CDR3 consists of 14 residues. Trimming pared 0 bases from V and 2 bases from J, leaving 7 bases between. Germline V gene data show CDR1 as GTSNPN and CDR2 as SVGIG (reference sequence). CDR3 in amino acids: CAWSVGANTGELFF. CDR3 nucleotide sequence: TGTGCCTGGAGTGTAGGGGCTAACACCGGGGAGCTGTTTTTT.

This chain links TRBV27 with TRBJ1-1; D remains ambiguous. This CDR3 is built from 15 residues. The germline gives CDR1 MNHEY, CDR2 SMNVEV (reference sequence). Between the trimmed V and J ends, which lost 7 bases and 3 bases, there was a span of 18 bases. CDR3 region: CASKEVVSWDTEAFF. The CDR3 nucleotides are TGTGCCAGCAAGGAGGTGGTCTCCTGGGACACTGAAGCTTTCTTT.

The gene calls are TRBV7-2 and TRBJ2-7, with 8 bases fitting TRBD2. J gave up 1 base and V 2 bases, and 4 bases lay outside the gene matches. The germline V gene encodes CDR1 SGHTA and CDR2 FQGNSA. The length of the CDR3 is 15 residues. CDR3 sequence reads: CASSLSGGASYEQYF. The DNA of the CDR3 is TGTGCCAGCAGCTTATCCGGGGGGGCTTCCTACGAGCAGTACTTC.

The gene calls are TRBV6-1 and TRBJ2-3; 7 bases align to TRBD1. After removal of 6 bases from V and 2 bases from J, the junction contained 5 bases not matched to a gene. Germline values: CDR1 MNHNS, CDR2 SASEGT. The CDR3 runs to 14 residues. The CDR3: CASRAGTATDTQYF. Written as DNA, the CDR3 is TGTGCCAGCAGAGCCGGGACAGCCACAGATACGCAGTATTTT.

CDR3 bases: TGTGCCAGCAGCTTAGCGGGGACAGGGGAATCACCCCTCCACTTT. This translates into CASSLAGTGESPLHF. J is TRBJ1-6 and V is TRBV7-2; 10 bases are shared with TRBD1. Germline V gives CDR1 SGHTA, CDR2 FQGNSA. The CDR3 contains 15 residues. V was clipped by 0 bases and J by 10 bases; unmatched bases: 3.

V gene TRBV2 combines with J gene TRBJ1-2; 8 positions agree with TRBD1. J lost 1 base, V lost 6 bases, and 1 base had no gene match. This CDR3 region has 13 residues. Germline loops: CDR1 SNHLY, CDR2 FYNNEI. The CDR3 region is CASSGQGNYGYTF. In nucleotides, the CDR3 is TGTGCCAGCAGCGGACAGGGTAACTATGGCTACACCTTC.

CDR3 bases: TGTGCCAGCAGCGGCATGGTAGGGAGTGATGAAAAACTGTTTTTT. Amino acids: CASSGMVGSDEKLFF. This chain links TRBV7-9 with TRBJ1-4; D remains ambiguous. Per germline, CDR1 SEHNR and CDR2 FQNEAQ (reference sequence). V lost 5 bases and J 6 bases, leaving 16 bases between the germline ends. This CDR3 has 15 amino acids.

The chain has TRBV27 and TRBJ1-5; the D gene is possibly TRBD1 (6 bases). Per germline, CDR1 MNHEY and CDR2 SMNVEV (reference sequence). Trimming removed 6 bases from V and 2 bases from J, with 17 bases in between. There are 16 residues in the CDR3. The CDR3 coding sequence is TGTGCCAGCAGCGCAGGTCGGGGGGCGCGCAATCAGCCCCAGCATTTT. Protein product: CASSAGRGARNQPQHF.

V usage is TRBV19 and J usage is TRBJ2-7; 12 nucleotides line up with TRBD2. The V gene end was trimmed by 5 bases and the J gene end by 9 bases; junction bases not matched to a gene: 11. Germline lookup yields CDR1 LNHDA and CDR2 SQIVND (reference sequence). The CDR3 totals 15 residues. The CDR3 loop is CASSLGLAGGSAQYF. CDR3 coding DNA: TGTGCCAGTAGTTTGGGACTAGCGGGTGGCTCAGCGCAGTACTTC. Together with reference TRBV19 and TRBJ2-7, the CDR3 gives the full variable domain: DGGITQSPKYLFRKEGQNVTLSCEQNLNHDAMYWYRQDPGQGLRLIYYSQIVNDFQKGDIAEGYSVSREKKESFPLTVTSAQKNPTAFYLCASSLGLAGGSAQYFGPGTRLTVT.

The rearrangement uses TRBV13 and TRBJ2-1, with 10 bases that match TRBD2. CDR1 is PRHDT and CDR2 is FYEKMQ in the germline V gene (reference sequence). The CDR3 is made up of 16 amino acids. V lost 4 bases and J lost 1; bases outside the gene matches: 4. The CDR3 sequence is CASSSGLASSYNEQFF. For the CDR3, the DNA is TGTGCCAGCAGCTCGGGACTAGCGAGTTCCTACAATGAGCAGTTCTTC.

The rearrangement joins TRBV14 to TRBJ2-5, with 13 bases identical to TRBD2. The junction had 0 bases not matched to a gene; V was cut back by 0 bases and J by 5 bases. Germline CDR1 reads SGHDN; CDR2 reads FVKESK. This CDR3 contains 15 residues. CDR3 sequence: CASSQEGLAGETQYF. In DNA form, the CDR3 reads TGTGCCAGCAGCCAAGAGGGACTAGCGGGGGAGACCCAGTACTTC.

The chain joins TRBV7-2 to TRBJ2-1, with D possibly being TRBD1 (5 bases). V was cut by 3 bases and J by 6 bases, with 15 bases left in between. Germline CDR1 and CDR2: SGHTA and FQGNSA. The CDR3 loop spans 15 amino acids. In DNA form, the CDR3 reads TGTGCCAGCAGCTTGCCACCAGGGTTAAGCAATGAGCAGTTCTTC. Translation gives CASSLPPGLSNEQFF.

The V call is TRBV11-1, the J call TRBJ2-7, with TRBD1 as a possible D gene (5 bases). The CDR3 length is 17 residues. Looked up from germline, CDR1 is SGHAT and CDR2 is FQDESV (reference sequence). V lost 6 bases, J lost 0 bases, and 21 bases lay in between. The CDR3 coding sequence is TGTGCCAGCAGTCAAACCTCCGACAGAATCAGCTCCTACGAGCAGTACTTC. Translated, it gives CASSQTSDRISSYEQYF. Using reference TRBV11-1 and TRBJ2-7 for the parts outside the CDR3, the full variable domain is EAEVAQSPRYKITEKSQAVAFWCDPISGHATLYWYRQILGQGPELLVQFQDESVVDDSQLPKDRFSAERLKGVDSTLKIQPAELGDSAMYLCASSQTSDRISSYEQYFGPGTRLTVT.

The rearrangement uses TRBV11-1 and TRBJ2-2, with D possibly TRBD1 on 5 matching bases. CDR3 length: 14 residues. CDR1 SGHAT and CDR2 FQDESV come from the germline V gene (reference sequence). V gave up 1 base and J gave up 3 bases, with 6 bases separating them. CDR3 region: CASSLEGYTGELFF. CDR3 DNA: TGTGCCAGCAGCTTAGAGGGGTACACCGGGGAGCTGTTTTTT.

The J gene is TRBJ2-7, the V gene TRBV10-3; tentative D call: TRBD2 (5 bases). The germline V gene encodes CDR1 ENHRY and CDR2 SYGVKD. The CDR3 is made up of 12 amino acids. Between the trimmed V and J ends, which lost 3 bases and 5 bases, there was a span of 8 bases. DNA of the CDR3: TGTGCCATCAGTGAAAGAGCGGACGAGCAGTACTTC. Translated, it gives CAISERADEQYF.

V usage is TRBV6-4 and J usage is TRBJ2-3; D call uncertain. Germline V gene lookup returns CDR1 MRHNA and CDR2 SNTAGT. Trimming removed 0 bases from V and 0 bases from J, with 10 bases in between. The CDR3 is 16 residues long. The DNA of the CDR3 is TGTGCCAGCAGTGACTCGGGCTCCTCTAGCACAGATACGCAGTATTTT. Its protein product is CASSDSGSSSTDTQYF.

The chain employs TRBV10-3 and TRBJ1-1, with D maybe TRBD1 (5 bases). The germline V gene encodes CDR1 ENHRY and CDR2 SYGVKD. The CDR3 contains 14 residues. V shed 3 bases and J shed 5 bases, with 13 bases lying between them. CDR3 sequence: CAISEEQAVTEAFF. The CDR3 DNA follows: TGTGCCATCAGTGAAGAACAGGCGGTTACTGAAGCTTTCTTT.

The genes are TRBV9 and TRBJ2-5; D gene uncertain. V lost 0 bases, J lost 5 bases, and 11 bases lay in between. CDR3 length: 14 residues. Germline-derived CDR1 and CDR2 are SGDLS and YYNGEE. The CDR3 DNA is TGTGCCAGCAGCGTAGGTTGGGCCCGGGAGACCCAGTACTTC. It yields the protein CASSVGWARETQYF.